The entry below describes one TCR beta chain. TCRdb keeps only in-frame clones here, not all; method: immunoSEQ multiplex PCR. Of over 30,000 clones in the sample, roughly nine tenths were seen once. J was trimmed by 3 bases and V by 5 bases; bases with no gene match: 5. Germline V gene lookup returns CDR1 MDHEN and CDR2 SYDVKM. CDR3 length equals 15 residues. The entry originates in a study of T cell changes during pregnancy in multiple sclerosis. V usage is TRBV28 and J usage is TRBJ2-1; 9 bases fit TRBD2. This material consisted of CD8+ T cells from peripheral blood mononuclear cells, taken in the third trimester of pregnancy. The sequence came from a female donor with multiple sclerosis, enrolled in a pregnancy study. The CDR3 loop reads CASSRLAGDYNEQFF. CDR3 bases: TGTGCCAGCAGTAGGTTAGCGGGAGACTACAATGAGCAGTTCTTC.